This TCR beta chain was recovered during a study of control samples from healthy donors and cancer patients. The protocol was immunoSEQ multiplex PCR, while the TCRdb copy is restricted to in-frame clones and leaves out a portion. The table has 120,000 or so clones, about 90% seen once; the top ten hold roughly 1.9%. In germline, CDR1 is SGHRS, CDR2 YFSETQ. The CDR3 has 16 residues. V dropped 0 bases and J dropped 5; count of bases not matched to a gene: 10. V and J are TRBV5-1 and TRBJ1-1; TRBD1 matches at 7 bases. Sequenced input: blood. The receptor comes from a man between 18 and 35 years old in good health. The CDR3 here is CASSLGQGGIPTEAFF. The DNA for the CDR3 is TGCGCCAGCAGCTTGGGGCAGGGGGGTATCCCGACTGAAGCTTTCTTT.